This T cell receptor (beta chain) was recorded in a study of T cells after yellow fever vaccination. In the study overall: Each low-cell-number fraction was prepared by means of SMART-Seq v4 Ultra Low Input.

They built TCR cDNA with 5'RACE template switching, a step that put in a universal primer site and UMIs. Each CDR3 protein is one row after TCRdb ran MiXCR on the 5' RACE reads. This sample has approximately 510,000 distinct CDR3 sequences; less than 25% occur once, and the top ten carry about a sixth. Findings of the study overall: In post-booster samples, most primary-vaccination clones reappeared (approximately 95% CD4, about 90% CD8). Weaker, the secondary response had a peak occurring faster, on day 5 versus 15.

Of note for this clonotype: Antigen unknown.

The V and J ends lost 3 bases and 7 bases respectively, with 10 bases between them. The CDR3 loop spans 13 amino acids. This TCR derives from a man aged 18 to 29 who received the YFV17D yellow fever vaccine. The chain links TRBV12-3 or TRBV12-4 to TRBJ1-5; no definite D call. The source was PBMCs, collected more than 20 days after the first yellow fever vaccination. The CDR3, as DNA: TGTGCCAGCAGTTTTTCCGACGACCAGCCCCAGCATTTT. This codes for CASSFSDDQPQHF.